This record concerns one TCR beta chain sequence. As yet, its antigen is unknown. Whereas donors were nominally healthy upon sampling, unrecorded immune exposures were probable. The record originates from a study of cytomegalovirus exposure and HLA in healthy donors. Study overall: HLA-typed donors were the source of around 80 million unique TCRs, which an early data release held. Overall study results and limits: Differences between HLA loci emerged in a later analysis of TCR association rates, with DRB1 most and HLA-C fewest. A previous analysis found most TCR beta V segments productive roughly 90% or roughly 30% of the time.

The CDR3 sequence is 17 residues long. Germline values: CDR1 MGHRA, CDR2 YSYEKL. With 6 bases removed from V and 3 bases from J, the gap between germline ends came to 23 bases. The PCR ran on 60 Vbeta and 13 Jbeta primers. Profiled with immunoSEQ multiplex PCR; TCRdb holds only in-frame clones, not every one. The sample totals roughly 120,000 clones; its top ten clones hold 5.5% to 8%. The gene calls are TRBV4-1 and TRBJ1-1, with unresolved D. Sequenced: PBMCs. This clonotype was obtained from a man aged 40-55 years in good health and CMV-seropositive. The CDR3, as DNA: TGCGCCAGCAGACTCCGATCGAGATCCCGAGCGGACACTGAAGCTTTCTTT. Translation: CASRLRSRSRADTEAFF.